This TCR beta chain was obtained from a study of shared T cell receptors in the human thymus. There are a few counts of this clone. The germline gives CDR1 LGHNA, CDR2 YNFKEQ. This CDR3 has 18 amino acids. The germline V and J ends were trimmed by 6 bases and 3 bases, with 26 bases remaining between them. Clones were sequenced by immunoSEQ multiplex PCR, and TCRdb holds only the in-frame ones, with some missing. The data show about 730,000 clones, approximately 85% seen once. The same data also contributed to another study, on human thymus T cells. As that report states: Corrective cardiac operations yielded the resected thymus tissue.

Sequenced: thymocytes. The TCR was taken from a girl less than two years old with a congenital heart defect. This chain joins TRBV4-2 and TRBJ1-2; tentatively, D is TRBD1 (5 bases). The CDR3: CASSRRWGRETLYYGYTF. The CDR3 nucleotides are TGTGCCAGCAGTCGACGATGGGGCAGGGAAACTCTATACTATGGCTACACCTTC.